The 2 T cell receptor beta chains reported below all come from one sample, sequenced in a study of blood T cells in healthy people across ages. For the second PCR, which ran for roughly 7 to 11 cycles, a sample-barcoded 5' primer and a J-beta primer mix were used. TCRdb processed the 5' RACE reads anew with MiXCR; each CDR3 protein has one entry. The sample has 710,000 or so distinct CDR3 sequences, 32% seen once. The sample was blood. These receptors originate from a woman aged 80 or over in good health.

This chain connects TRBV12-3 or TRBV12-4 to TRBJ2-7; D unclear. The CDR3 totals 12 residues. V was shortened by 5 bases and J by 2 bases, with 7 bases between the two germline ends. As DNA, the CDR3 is TGTGCCAGCAGTCACAGAACCTACGAGCAGTACTTC. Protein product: CASSHRTYEQYF.

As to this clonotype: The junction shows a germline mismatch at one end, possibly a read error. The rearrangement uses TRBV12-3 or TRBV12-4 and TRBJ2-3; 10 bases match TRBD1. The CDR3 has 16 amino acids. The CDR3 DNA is TGTGCCAGCAGTTTTGGGACAGGGGTCGGCACAGATGCGCAGTATTTT. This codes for CASSFGTGVGTDAQYF.